This T cell receptor beta chain is drawn from a study of cytomegalovirus exposure and HLA in healthy donors. Study-level points and caveats: Available immune exposure information was restricted to CMV serostatus only. Fewer N-insertions than the approximately 700-donor mean were reportedly shown by an Asian-associated ancestry cluster in a later analysis. V- and J-gene trimming in TCR beta was tied to a missense DCLRE1C variant by an analysis performed later.

This cohort consisted of healthy bone marrow donors. The CDR3 runs to 19 residues. Trimming at V came to 7 bases and at J to 4 bases, leaving 18 bases not matched to a gene. Germline V gene sequence: CDR1 MNHEY, CDR2 SMNVEV (reference sequence). Turning to this clone: Its antigen remains unidentified.

PCR used 60 Vbeta primers and 13 Jbeta primers. Generated by immunoSEQ multiplex PCR, the TCRdb table keeps only in-frame clones and is missing some. The sample lists 100,000 to 150,000 clones, more than 15% seen once, with approximately 2.9% in the top ten. This clonotype was obtained from a female donor in good health and CMV-seropositive. This rearrangement joins TRBV27 to TRBJ2-3; TRBD2 aligns across 12 bases. What was sequenced was PBMCs. CDR3 sequence (DNA): TGTGCCAGCACCTCCCCGGGACTAGCGGGCCCAGACCCCCCAGATACGCAGTATTTT. It codes for CASTSPGLAGPDPPDTQYF.